This passage covers 27 T cell receptor beta chains from one sample sequenced in a study of blood T cells in healthy people across ages. The use of a sample-barcoded 5' primer and a J-beta primer mix characterized a second PCR of about 6 to 11 cycles. One entry per CDR3 protein results from TCRdb running MiXCR on the 5' RACE reads. The profile shows over 600,000 distinct CDR3 sequences, 46% of them singletons. Material: blood. Receptors were obtained from an elderly man in good health.

This clonotype was counted a few times. The V and J genes are TRBV4-1 and TRBJ2-5; no firm D call. The J call could be wrong; TRBJ2-7 is a better fit for the DNA end. The CDR3 has 18 residues. Germline CDR1 and CDR2: MGHRA and YSYEKL. This CDR3 is CASSQGPPLRPERDEQYF. CDR3 DNA: TGCGCCAGCAGCCAAGGCCCCCCGCTACGACCGGAAAGAGACGAGCAGTACTTC.

This chain uses TRBV6-2 or TRBV6-3 with TRBJ2-7; D ambiguous. Germline CDR1 reads MNHEY; CDR2 reads SVGEGT. CDR3 length: 16 amino acids. Trimming shortened V by 0 bases and J by 2 bases, and 14 bases separated the two germline ends. The CDR3 DNA follows: TGTGCCAGCAGTTACTCACCGGGCTCTGGGGCCTACGAGCAGTACTTC. Residues: CASSYSPGSGAYEQYF.

The chain couples TRBV2 to TRBJ1-2; D gene ambiguous. The CDR3 length is 13 residues. Trimming pared 5 bases from V and 4 bases from J, leaving 11 bases between. The germline V gene has CDR1 SNHLY and CDR2 FYNNEI. This CDR3 reads CASSNNGLYGYTF. CDR3 nucleotides: TGTGCCAGCAGTAACAACGGGCTCTATGGCTACACCTTC.

This rearrangement joins TRBV29-1 to TRBJ1-1; D not certain. The CDR3 totals 15 residues. V lost 1 base and J 3 bases, leaving 15 bases between the germline ends. Looked up from germline, CDR1 is SQVTM and CDR2 is ANQGSEA. The CDR3 DNA reads TGCAGCGTTGAAGGCGCGGGTTTGGGTCACACTGAAGCTTTCTTT. This translates into CSVEGAGLGHTEAFF.

Points on this clonotype: The junction and the germline gene differ at one end; a read error may be behind it. The chain is built from TRBV5-3 and TRBJ2-1; 10 nucleotides align to TRBD2. TRBV5-3 is an open reading frame whose function is uncertain. CDR3 length equals 17 residues. This CDR3 reads CASSLVLAGEIYNEQFF. Written as DNA, the CDR3 is TGTGCCAGCAGCTTGGTTCTAGCGGGGGAGATCTACAATGAGCAGTTCTTC.

The chain is built from TRBV9 and TRBJ2-1, with 9 bases matching TRBD1. J lost 8 bases, V lost 2 bases, and 5 bases had no gene match. This CDR3 has 14 amino acids. Germline CDR1 and CDR2: SGDLS and YYNGEE. DNA of the CDR3: TGTGCCAGCAGCGTCACCTGGGACAGGGATGAGCAGTTCTTC. Protein product: CASSVTWDRDEQFF.

The chain joins TRBV5-1 to TRBJ1-4; D unclear. The germline V and J ends were trimmed by 4 bases and 7 bases, with 11 bases remaining between them. CDR3 length: 13 residues. CDR1 is SGHRS and CDR2 is YFSETQ in the germline V gene. The DNA for the CDR3 is TGCGCCAGCAGCGTGGGTCAGCGTGAAAAACTGTTTTTT. Its translation: CASSVGQREKLFF.

This clonotype was observed a handful of times. The gene calls are TRBV28 and TRBJ2-5; no definite D call. The germline V gene encodes CDR1 MDHEN and CDR2 SYDVKM. The germline V and J ends were trimmed by 5 bases and 0 bases, with 13 bases remaining between them. This CDR3 comprises 15 residues. CDR3 DNA: TGTGCCAGCAGTCTGGACCGGTTGTACCAAGAGACCCAGTACTTC. It specifies CASSLDRLYQETQYF.

As concerns this clonotype: A much larger clone lies a single base off, so this may be a read error. V usage is TRBV28 and J usage is TRBJ2-7; TRBD2 matches 8 bases. V was pared by 10 bases and J by 12 bases, with 20 bases of the junction left unmatched. This CDR3 has 14 residues. Germline V gene data show CDR1 as MDHEN and CDR2 as SYDVKM. The CDR3 DNA follows: TGTGCCACCCAATTTAGCGGGAATGGGGAGACCCGGTACTTC. It encodes CATQFSGNGETRYF. The full variable domain, its missing parts supplied by reference TRBV28 and TRBJ2-7, is DVKVTQSSRYLVKRTGEKVFLECVQDMDHENMFWYRQDPGLGLRLIYFSYDVKMKEKGDIPEGYSVSREKKERFSLILESASTNQTSMYLCATQFSGNGETRYFGPGTRLTVT.

The J gene is TRBJ2-5, the V gene TRBV7-2, with 14 bases aligning to TRBD2. The end of the DNA aligns better with TRBJ2-7, so the J call may be wrong. The CDR3 sequence is 16 residues long. Looked up from germline, CDR1 is SGHTA and CDR2 is FQGNSA. The CDR3 region is CASSPHGLAGGYEQYF. The CDR3 region has the DNA TGTGCCAGCAGCCCGCACGGACTAGCGGGAGGTTACGAGCAGTACTTC.

This clonotype was seen more than once but under ten times. This chain's CDR3 is CASSSPGLTNEQFF. DNA of the CDR3: TGTGCCAGCAGTTCCCCGGGACTTACAAATGAGCAGTTCTTC. The V and J genes are TRBV12-3 or TRBV12-4 and TRBJ2-1, with a possible D match to TRBD2 (6 bases). V was shortened by 4 bases and J by 7 bases, with 14 bases between the two germline ends. The CDR3 sequence is 14 residues long.

The gene calls are TRBV28 and TRBJ2-1, with TRBD2 matching 12 bases. The J call may be faulty, since TRBJ2-7 better matches the DNA end. The CDR3 length is 17 residues. Germline-derived CDR1 and CDR2 are MDHEN and SYDVKM. The CDR3 DNA is TGTGCCAGTAGTCCACTAGGACTAGCGGGGCTCTACAATGAGCAGTACTTC. Translating it yields CASSPLGLAGLYNEQYF.

This clonotype was observed a handful of times. DNA of the CDR3: TGTGCCAGCAGCTATATCTATTACGAGCAGTACTTC. Translated, it gives CASSYIYYEQYF. The rearrangement uses TRBV11-3 and TRBJ2-7, with D unclear. V was shortened by 4 bases and J by 4 bases, with 8 bases between the two germline ends. CDR1 SGHNT and CDR2 YENEEA come from the germline V gene. This CDR3 has 12 amino acids. The entire variable domain, with the rest obtained from reference TRBV11-3 and TRBJ2-7, is as follows: EAGVVQSPRYKIIEKKQPVAFWCNPISGHNTLYWYLQNLGQGPELLIRYENEEAVDDSQLPKDRFSAERLKGVDSTLKIQPAELGDSAVYLCASSYIYYEQYFGPGTRLTVT.

The chain employs TRBV12-3 or TRBV12-4 and TRBJ2-4, with D possibly being TRBD1 (5 bases). The end of the DNA is better explained by TRBJ2-7, so the J call may be wrong. CDR3 length: 14 residues. CDR3 amino acids: CASSQDSLAYEQYF. DNA for the CDR3: TGTGCCAGCAGTCAAGACAGCCTGGCCTACGAGCAGTACTTC.

The V gene is TRBV4-3, the J gene TRBJ2-1; TRBD1 matches at 8 bases. The CDR3 runs 17 residues. CDR1 and CDR2 from the germline V gene are LGHNA and YSLEER. V was clipped by 0 bases and J by 7 bases; unmatched bases: 11. The CDR3 DNA reads as TGCGCCAGCAGCCAAGATCTGGGCAGGGGGCCCCTAAATGAGCAGTTCTTC. Translating gives CASSQDLGRGPLNEQFF.

This clonotype was detected only a few times. The chain combines TRBV4-1 with TRBJ2-1, with TRBD2 identical over 7 bases. Per the germline V gene, CDR1 is MGHRA and CDR2 is YSYEKL. This CDR3 contains 16 residues. V trimming: 0 bases; J trimming: 2 bases; junction bases outside the gene matches: 4. CDR3 nucleotide sequence: TGCGCCAGCAGCCAAGATAACGCGGGAGCCTACAATGAGCAGTTCTTC. Translation: CASSQDNAGAYNEQFF.

Details on this clonotype: A junction boundary mismatches the germline segment, possibly from a read error. The chain uses TRBV28 and TRBJ2-1, with 9 bases aligning to TRBD1. Per the germline V gene, CDR1 is MDHEN and CDR2 is SYDVKM. CDR3 length equals 13 residues. The CDR3 region has the DNA TGTGCCAGCAGATCAACAGGGGGCAATGAACAGTTCTTC. Translated: CASRSTGGNEQFF.

This clonotype was picked up a small number of times. The chain employs TRBV5-1 and TRBJ2-3, with 7 bases identical to TRBD1. The length of the CDR3 is 15 residues. The germline V gene encodes CDR1 SGHRS and CDR2 YFSETQ. The J segment lost 0 bases and the V segment lost 4 bases, leaving 5 bases of the junction unmatched. The CDR3 nucleotides read TGCGCCAGCAGCCCGGGACAGCCTAGCACAGATACGCAGTATTTT. Translation: CASSPGQPSTDTQYF.

DNA of the CDR3: TGTGCCAGCAGCCCCCCGGCAGGGGGTGAATATGAAAAACTGTTTTTT. This sequence encodes CASSPPAGGEYEKLFF. This chain joins TRBV7-2 and TRBJ1-4; TRBD1 agrees at 7 bases. From germline, CDR1 is SGHTA and CDR2 FQGNSA. The CDR3 runs to 16 residues. After removal of 5 bases from V and 6 bases from J, the junction contained 12 bases not matched to a gene.

This clonotype was counted a few times. The V gene is TRBV7-9, the J gene TRBJ2-1; D could derive from TRBD1 or TRBD2 (5 bases each). The CDR3 runs to 14 residues. Between the trimmed V and J ends, which lost 2 bases and 10 bases, there was a span of 15 bases. Germline V gene sequence: CDR1 SEHNR, CDR2 FQNEAQ (reference sequence). The DNA for the CDR3 is TGTGCCAGCAGCTTATCGCCGGGGCTAGGAGAGCAGTTCTTC. It specifies CASSLSPGLGEQFF.

This clonotype is a singleton in its sample. The J gene is TRBJ2-5, the V gene TRBV7-9; D is undetermined. The V end was cut by 7 bases, the J end by 3 bases, with 6 bases between. There are 11 residues in the CDR3. Germline CDR1 and CDR2: SEHNR and FQNEAQ (reference sequence). CDR3 nucleotide sequence: TGTGCCAGCACCCTAAAAGAGACCCAGTACTTC. It codes for CASTLKETQYF. Full variable domain (remainder filled in from reference TRBV7-9 and TRBJ2-5): DTGVSQNPRHKITKRGQNVTFRCDPISEHNRLYWYRQTLGQGPEFLTYFQNEAQLEKSRLLSDRFSAERPKGSFSTLEIQRTEQGDSAMYLCASTLKETQYFGPGTRLLVL.

The rearrangement links TRBV25-1 to TRBJ1-2, with TRBD1 matching 10 bases. There are 16 residues in the CDR3. Trimming took 6 bases from V and 6 from J; bases not matched to a gene: 13. The germline CDR1 and CDR2 sequences are MGHDK and SYGVNS. CDR3 residues: CASSHLGDRGVDGYTF. The CDR3 nucleotides read TGTGCCAGCAGCCATCTAGGGGACAGGGGTGTCGATGGCTACACCTTC.

The CDR3 spells CSALPGTGPNTEQFF. As DNA, the CDR3 is TGCAGTGCCCTACCTGGGACAGGCCCTAACACTGAGCAGTTCTTC. This sequence joins TRBV20-1 and TRBJ2-1; 8 nucleotides agree with TRBD1. V gave up 6 bases and J gave up 9 bases; unmatched junction bases: 16. The CDR3 consists of 15 residues. Per germline, CDR1 DFQATT and CDR2 SNEGSKA (reference sequence).

The table lists this clonotype with a few counts. The rearrangement uses TRBV20-1 and TRBJ2-1; D is possibly TRBD2 (5 bases). The CDR3 has 16 amino acids. Germline loops: CDR1 DFQATT, CDR2 SNEGSKA (reference sequence). V was pared by 1 base and J by 8 bases, with 21 bases between. CDR3 nucleotide sequence: TGCAGTGCTAGAGGGGCGGCGGGTCCCCCTTACCATGAGCAGTTCTTC. This sequence encodes CSARGAAGPPYHEQFF.

The V gene is TRBV12-3 or TRBV12-4, the J gene TRBJ1-2, with D unresolved. Trimming cost V 5 bases and J 4 bases, with 17 bases left between them. The length of the CDR3 is 15 residues. The CDR3 nucleotides read TGTGCCAGCAGTGCGTGGACGCAACAGTCCTATGGCTACACCTTC. It translates to CASSAWTQQSYGYTF.

This clonotype was seen many times. The chain uses TRBV28 and TRBJ2-4; possibly TRBD2 for D (7 bases). Trimming took 5 bases from V and 0 from J, leaving 26 bases between them. This CDR3 is built from 20 residues. Germline V gene lookup returns CDR1 MDHEN and CDR2 SYDVKM. The CDR3 nucleotides read TGTGCCAGCAGTCTCCAAGGGGGGGGCCCCTCTTCGCTAGCCAAAAACATTCAGTACTTC. This gives the protein CASSLQGGGPSSLAKNIQYF.

This sequence joins TRBV6-2 or TRBV6-3 and TRBJ1-2; no clear D. Germline V lookup: CDR1 MNHEY, CDR2 SVGEGT. The CDR3 spans 14 residues. V gave up 2 bases and J gave up 13 bases, with 20 bases separating them. CDR3 loop: CASSYSGRVRSCTF. The CDR3 nucleotides read TGTGCCAGCAGTTACAGTGGTCGGGTTCGGTCCTGCACCTTC.